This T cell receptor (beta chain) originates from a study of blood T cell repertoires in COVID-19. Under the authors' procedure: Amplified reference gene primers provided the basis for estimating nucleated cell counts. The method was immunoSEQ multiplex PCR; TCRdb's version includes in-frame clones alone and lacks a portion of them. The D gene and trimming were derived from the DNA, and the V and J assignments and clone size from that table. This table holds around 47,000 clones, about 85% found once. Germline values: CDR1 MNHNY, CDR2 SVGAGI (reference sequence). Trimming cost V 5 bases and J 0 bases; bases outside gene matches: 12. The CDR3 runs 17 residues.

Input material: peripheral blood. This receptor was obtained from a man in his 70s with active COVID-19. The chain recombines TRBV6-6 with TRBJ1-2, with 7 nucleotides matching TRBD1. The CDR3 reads CASSPKGAWATNYGYTF. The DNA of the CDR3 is TGTGCCAGCAGTCCTAAGGGGGCCTGGGCCACTAACTATGGCTACACCTTC.